This is a list of T cell receptor beta chains from one sample in a study of blood T cell repertoires in COVID-19. Assay: immunoSEQ multiplex PCR; the TCRdb copy retains only in-frame clones and omits some. The table records about 26,000 clones, approximately 90% of them present only once. Specimen: peripheral blood. These receptors originate from a human donor in a cohort sampled during active COVID-19. Each CDR3 is given with its conserved first and last residue. D genes are given only for firm matches. The size of a clone is reported for some rows only, either as once, few or many, or as a class for expanded clones.

size: .
J: TRBJ2-7
V: TRBV19
D: .
length: 13
CDR3: CASSIGPRDEQYF
DNA: TGTGCCAGTAGTATTGGGCCCAGGGACGAGCAGTACTTC

size: .
J: TRBJ2-5
V: TRBV4-2
D: TRBD1
length: 16
CDR3: CASSRSGQGAGETQYF
DNA: TGTGCCAGCAGCCGATCAGGACAGGGGGCGGGGGAGACCCAGTACTTC

size: once
J: TRBJ1-3
V: TRBV28
D: .
length: 15
CDR3: CASSIFRGSGNTIYF
DNA: TGTGCCAGCAGCATTTTCAGGGGTTCTGGAAACACCATATATTTT

size: .
J: TRBJ1-2
V: TRBV24-1
D: .
length: 16
CDR3: CATSDFLTGAGYGYTF
DNA: TGTGCCACCAGTGATTTTTTGACGGGTGCTGGATATGGCTACACCTTC

size: .
J: TRBJ2-3
V: TRBV7-6
D: TRBD2
length: 19
CDR3: CASSLEAASGGAAADTQYF
DNA: TGTGCCAGCAGCTTAGAGGCGGCTAGCGGGGGGGCCGCGGCAGATACGCAGTATTTT

size: .
J: TRBJ1-1
V: TRBV11-2
D: .
length: 13
CDR3: CASSLQGNTEAFF
DNA: TGTGCCAGCAGCTTGCAGGGGAACACTGAAGCTTTCTTT

size: few
J: TRBJ2-3
V: TRBV21-1
D: .
length: 15
CDR3: CASTRTSGSTDTQYF
DNA: TGTGCCAGCACCAGGACTAGCGGATCCACAGATACGCAGTATTTT

size: .
J: TRBJ2-1
V: TRBV5-4
D: TRBD2
length: 17
CDR3: CASSFSSGGAYYNEQFF
DNA: TGTGCCAGCAGCTTTTCTAGCGGGGGGGCATACTACAATGAGCAGTTCTTC

size: .
J: TRBJ2-1
V: TRBV7-9
D: TRBD2
length: 13
CDR3: CASSILAGGPEFF
DNA: TGTGCCAGCAGCATACTAGCGGGGGGGCCAGAGTTCTTC

size: .
J: TRBJ1-1
V: TRBV6-5
D: TRBD1
length: 15
CDR3: CASNTQGSVNTEAFF
DNA: TGTGCCAGCAACACACAGGGGTCGGTGAACACTGAAGCTTTCTTT

size: .
J: TRBJ2-3
V: TRBV5-1
D: TRBD2
length: 17
CDR3: CASSFGLAGGSTDTQYF
DNA: TGCGCCAGCAGCTTCGGACTAGCGGGGGGATCCACAGATACGCAGTATTTT

size: .
J: TRBJ2-7
V: TRBV2
D: .
length: 14
CDR3: CASRRSVLSYEQYF
DNA: TGTGCCAGCAGAAGGAGCGTCCTATCCTACGAGCAGTACTTC

size: once
J: TRBJ1-5
V: TRBV18
D: .
length: 14
CDR3: CASSSAASNQPQHF
DNA: TGTGCCAGCTCGAGTGCGGCTAGCAATCAGCCCCAGCATTTT

size: .
J: TRBJ1-4
V: TRBV7-9
D: .
length: 14
CDR3: CASSLGRDFEKLFF
DNA: TGTGCCAGCAGCTTAGGCAGGGATTTTGAAAAACTGTTTTTT

size: .
J: TRBJ2-3
V: TRBV27
D: .
length: 14
CDR3: CASSLLGGTDTQYF
DNA: TGTGCCAGCAGTTTACTCGGGGGAACAGATACGCAGTATTTT

size: .
J: TRBJ1-1
V: TRBV29-1
D: TRBD1
length: 13
CDR3: CSGGDRGGTEAFF
DNA: TGCAGCGGTGGGGACAGGGGGGGTACTGAAGCTTTCTTT

size: .
J: TRBJ2-7
V: TRBV29-1
D: TRBD1
length: 15
CDR3: CSVPLRDRVDYEQYF
DNA: TGCAGCGTTCCCTTGAGGGACAGGGTGGACTACGAGCAGTACTTC

size: .
J: TRBJ2-1
V: TRBV27
D: .
length: 14
CDR3: CASSSDLVYREQFF
DNA: TGTGCCAGCAGTAGCGACCTAGTGTATCGCGAGCAGTTCTTC

size: .
J: TRBJ2-2
V: TRBV27
D: .
length: 14
CDR3: CASRRGTLTGELFF
DNA: TGTGCCAGCCGTCGGGGGACCCTGACCGGGGAGCTGTTTTTT

size: .
J: TRBJ2-2
V: TRBV19
D: TRBD1
length: 16
CDR3: CASRGQGGPNTGELFF
DNA: TGTGCCAGTAGGGGACAGGGCGGTCCGAACACCGGGGAGCTGTTTTTT

size: .
J: TRBJ2-3
V: TRBV5-5
D: .
length: 15
CDR3: CASSLAPQSTDTQYF
DNA: TGTGCCAGCAGCTTGGCCCCTCAGAGCACAGATACGCAGTATTTT

size: .
J: TRBJ2-2
V: TRBV6-5
D: TRBD1
length: 13
CDR3: CASQGANTGELFF
DNA: TGTGCCAGCCAGGGGGCGAACACCGGGGAGCTGTTTTTT

size: .
J: TRBJ2-3
V: TRBV11-3
D: TRBD2
length: 16
CDR3: CASSLGSSGGSDTQYF
DNA: TGTGCCAGCAGCTTAGGATCGAGCGGGGGTTCAGATACGCAGTATTTT

size: .
J: TRBJ1-1
V: TRBV11-2
D: .
length: 12
CDR3: CASSSPGGWAFF
DNA: TGTGCCAGCAGCTCACCCGGCGGGTGGGCTTTCTTT

size: few
J: TRBJ2-7
V: TRBV19
D: TRBD1
length: 14
CDR3: CARLQGVGSYEQYF
DNA: TGTGCCAGACTTCAGGGGGTTGGCTCCTACGAGCAGTACTTC

size: .
J: TRBJ1-4
V: TRBV6-5
D: .
length: 14
CDR3: CASSAGSGNEKLFF
DNA: TGTGCCAGCAGCGCCGGGTCCGGCAATGAAAAACTGTTTTTT